This T cell receptor (beta chain) was sequenced during a study of OX40 agonist ivuxolimab in advanced cancers. Study-wide background: Subjects had a mean age of around 60 years, with a range of roughly 20 to 80; around 80% were male. Study outcomes and limitations: Partial responders dosed at 0.1-3.0 mg/kg displayed clonal expansion ranking among the lowest. Both CD4+ and CD8+ T cell populations in blood had undergone clonal expansion by week 6 at 0.1 to 3.0 mg/kg.

Trimming removed 0 bases from V and 4 bases from J, with 16 bases in between. Per the germline V gene, CDR1 is SGHDN and CDR2 is FVKESK. The length of the CDR3 is 17 residues. Details on this clone: The antigen is not known.

Data came from immunoSEQ multiplex PCR; TCRdb stores just in-frame clones and leaves some out. The sample yields 7,000 to 9,500 clones, 65% to 80% seen once. The clonotype originates from an adult with an advanced solid tumor such as melanoma, head and neck, liver or kidney cancer. Sequences were derived from CD4+ or CD8+ T cells sorted from blood, sampled in a trial of the OX40 agonist ivuxolimab. The rearrangement uses TRBV14 and TRBJ2-1; TRBD1 is a possible D gene (5 bases). DNA of the CDR3: TGTGCCAGCAGCCAAGATCGCGGACCGACAGAGTACAATGAGCAGTTCTTC. Its translation is CASSQDRGPTEYNEQFF.